The rows below give T cell receptor beta chains drawn from one sample of a study of cytotoxic CD8 clonotypes in ibrutinib-treated CLL. Sequencing used immunoSEQ multiplex PCR; TCRdb keeps in-frame clones, though not all of them. The table lists about 130,000 clones, 79% of them singletons, with 13% in the top ten. This specimen was PBMCs, taken after 12 months of ibrutinib treatment. These receptors all stem from a human donor with chronic lymphocytic leukemia. The CDR3 runs from the conserved cysteine through the conserved F or W. The D gene is left open where the match is weak. Clone size is not always given. Where it is, it says once, few, many or a class for expanded clones.

TRBJ1-5 | NA | TRBV6-5 | NA | CASSYAGTNQPQHF | TGTGCCAGCAGTTACGCAGGGACCAATCAGCCCCAGCATTTT
TRBJ2-1 | NA | TRBV6-6 | NA | CASSYPEKAYNEQFF | TGTGCCAGCAGTTACCCAGAGAAGGCCTACAATGAGCAGTTCTTC
TRBJ1-5 | NA | TRBV19 | NA | CASSMSPDQPQHF | TGTGCCAGTAGTATGTCCCCCGACCAGCCCCAGCATTTT
TRBJ2-7 | once | TRBV30 | NA | CAWRSRDTPTLEQYF | TGTGCCTGGAGATCTAGGGACACCCCTACTCTCGAGCAGTACTTC
TRBJ2-1 | NA | TRBV2 | NA | CASSRSLSSPFNEQFF | TGTGCCAGCAGCCGATCCCTTTCAAGCCCATTCAATGAGCAGTTCTTC
TRBJ2-3 | NA | TRBV7-3 | TRBD1 | CASSLKGTGAAWAGVSTDTQYF | TGTGCCAGCAGCCTGAAGGGGACAGGGGCCGCGTGGGCGGGGGTTAGCACAGATACGCAGTATTTT
TRBJ2-7 | NA | TRBV19 | NA | CASRGIQGPGPYEQYF | TGTGCCAGTAGGGGAATACAGGGTCCCGGGCCCTACGAGCAGTACTTC
TRBJ2-5 | NA | TRBV4-3 | NA | CASSQWLGDRSQETQYF | TGCGCCAGCAGCCAATGGTTGGGCGACAGGAGCCAAGAGACCCAGTACTTC
TRBJ2-3 | NA | TRBV7-2 | NA | CASSLTQSSTDTQYF | TGTGCCAGCAGCTTAACGCAATCTAGCACAGATACGCAGTATTTT
TRBJ2-4 | NA | TRBV7-2 | NA | CASSLDLAKNIQYF | TGTGCCAGCAGCTTAGACCTAGCCAAAAACATTCAGTACTTC
TRBJ2-1 | NA | TRBV11-2 | TRBD1 | CASSSGGFKGYNEQFF | TGTGCCAGCAGCTCAGGGGGCTTCAAGGGTTACAATGAGCAGTTCTTC
TRBJ1-5 | NA | TRBV27 | NA | CASSSDSLYSNQPQHF | TGTGCCAGCAGTTCGGACAGCCTCTATAGCAATCAGCCCCAGCATTTT
TRBJ2-2 | NA | TRBV7-6 | NA | CASSLLTDRNTGELFF | TGTGCCAGCAGCTTATTGACAGACCGAAACACCGGGGAGCTGTTTTTT
TRBJ1-3 | NA | TRBV19 | NA | CASSIGTGNTIYF | TGTGCCAGTAGTATCGGAACTGGAAACACCATATATTTT
TRBJ1-4 | NA | TRBV9 | NA | CASSFSRGGAGEKLFF | TGTGCCAGCTCCTTCTCCCGAGGGGGGGCTGGAGAAAAACTGTTTTTT
TRBJ1-3 | NA | TRBV7-2 | TRBD1 | CASSLGDRDRNTIYF | TGTGCCAGCAGCTTAGGAGACAGGGATCGAAACACCATATATTTT
TRBJ1-1 | NA | TRBV29-1 | NA | CSVGRGDTEAFF | TGCAGCGTTGGTCGGGGGGACACTGAAGCTTTCTTT
TRBJ2-1 | NA | TRBV11-2 | TRBD2 | CASSLSGASGRARDEQFF | TGTGCCAGCAGCTTAAGCGGGGCTAGCGGGAGGGCCCGGGATGAGCAGTTCTTC
TRBJ2-3 | NA | TRBV5-1 | TRBD2 | CASSLVIAGASTDTQYF | TGCGCCAGCAGCTTGGTTATAGCGGGAGCTAGCACAGATACGCAGTATTTT
TRBJ2-7 | once | TRBV7-9 | NA | CASSRSGQAYEQYF | TGTGCCAGCAGCCGCTCGGGACAAGCCTACGAGCAGTACTTC
TRBJ2-1 | NA | TRBV28 | TRBD2 | CASSPPLLAGVGNEQFF | TGTGCCAGCAGTCCGCCCCTACTAGCGGGAGTGGGTAATGAGCAGTTCTTC
TRBJ1-5 | NA | TRBV19 | NA | CASSIWGVGQPQHF | TGTGCCAGTAGTATCTGGGGAGTTGGGCAGCCCCAGCATTTT
TRBJ2-7 | NA | TRBV10-3 | TRBD1 | CAISEGQGATEQYF | TGTGCCATCAGTGAAGGACAGGGGGCTACCGAGCAGTACTTC
TRBJ2-5 | once | TRBV5-1 | NA | CASSLILETQYF | TGCGCCAGCAGCTTGATTTTAGAGACCCAGTACTTC
TRBJ2-3 | NA | TRBV10-3 | TRBD1 | CAIRPRDRVEDTQYF | TGTGCCATCAGACCCCGGGACAGGGTCGAAGATACGCAGTATTTT
TRBJ2-7 | NA | TRBV6-1 | NA | CASSEKDRPRYEQYF | TGTGCCAGCAGTGAAAAGGACAGACCTAGGTACGAGCAGTACTTC